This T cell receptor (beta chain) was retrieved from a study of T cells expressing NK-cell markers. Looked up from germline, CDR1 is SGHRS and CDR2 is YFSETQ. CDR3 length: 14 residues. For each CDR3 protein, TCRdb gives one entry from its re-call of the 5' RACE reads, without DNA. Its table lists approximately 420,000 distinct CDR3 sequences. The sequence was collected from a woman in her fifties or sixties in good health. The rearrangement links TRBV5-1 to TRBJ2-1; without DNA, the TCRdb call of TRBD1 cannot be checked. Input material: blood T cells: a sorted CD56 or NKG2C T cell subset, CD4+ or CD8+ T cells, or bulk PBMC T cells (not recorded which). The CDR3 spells CASSLQGLYNEQFF.